This T cell receptor (beta chain) appears in the sequencing data of a study of shared clonotypes between healthy human individuals (dated by TCRdb to between 2020 and 2021). Regarding the study in general: The cohort included three men and a couple of women between 18 and 49 years of age. For each donor, CD4 naive and CD4 memory were each given three plates, CD8 naive was given two plates, and CD8 memory was given one plate. To estimate repertoire size and how much clonotypes are shared between individuals, the study performed deep sequencing of blood TCR repertoires from 4 to 6 healthy adults. Different laboratories and diverse techniques were used to prepare libraries and sequence TCR repertoires, to increase sequencing depth and limit assay-specific biases. Between about 0.9 and 10 billion PBMCs per donor were obtained by leukapheresis. Here is what the overall study found, with its caveats: About 5% of naive CD4, 3.5% of naive CD8, about 2.1% of memory CD4, and more than 0.35% of memory CD8 clonotypes were shared across four donors. Even with the large sequencing depth, rarefaction of the sorted-subset datasets indicated that sequencing was incomplete. Clonotypes shared by all four sorted-subset donors showed higher generation probabilities than non-shared clonotypes. Pairwise subsampling indicated that sequencing depth was expected to affect the degree of clonotype sharing among donors. Sampling was limited to blood, and TCR repertoires in tissue likely differ from TCR repertoires in blood. Estimated clonotype richness was generally larger for naive than for memory subsets. The genetic and exposure-history diversity represented was limited by the small number of donors.

TCR CDR3 regions were amplified from genomic DNA by multiplex PCR using the deep immunoSEQ assay. Genomic DNA extracted from each cell subset was distributed evenly over all wells of several immunoSEQ 96-well plates, and each plate served as one replicate. For sorted subsets, each replicate PCR was loaded with 200 ng genomic DNA, equivalent to 30,000 or so T cell genomes. Purified libraries were quantified with a Qubit 3.0 fluorometer, sized on a Bioanalyzer 2100, and re-quantified with the KAPA Library Quantification kit. A separate single-read 150-cycle Illumina NextSeq 550 flow cell was used to sequence each immunoSEQ 96-well plate. The authors' pipeline ran thus. Because the immunoSEQ output included only junctional sequences and no quality scores, the filtering could not be the same as the filtering used for full-length reads. To assign V/J genes and CDR3, sequences were annotated against IMGT germline references using PyIR, a Python wrapper for IgBLAST v1.9. Reads were removed for weak V/J assignments (E-value above 1e-6), missing CDR3, stop codons, out-of-frame junctions, or ambiguous translated residues. V3J clonotypes were defined as sequences sharing an identical inferred V gene, J gene, and CDR3 amino acid sequence. To compute the percentage overlap between repertoires, the number of shared unique clonotypes was divided by the size of the smaller repertoire. RTK rarefaction, the Chao1 estimator, and Recon v2.1 estimates of unobserved clonotypes were used to assess repertoire richness. OLGA was used to compute generation probabilities for all TCRbeta clonotypes that the gDNA method yielded from several donors. Sourced from immuneACCESS, this table was stored by TCRdb with only in-frame sequences that have V and J called. A share of the clones is absent; for the studies checked, an unresolved V gene accounts for under half, and the remainder has no known explanation. D and trimming come from the DNA, and the V and J calls and clone size come from that table. This sample lists some 1 million clones; more than 65% were detected once. The top ten clonotypes cover approximately 1.5% of the sample.

Donors were healthy HIV-negative adults with no recently reported acute infections or vaccinations. All donors were Caucasian adults living in Nashville, Tennessee, USA. CD4+ T cells were enriched by magnetic negative selection, after which naive cells were positively selected on CD45RA and the negative fraction was taken as the memory subset. Blood was collected by leukapheresis, and PBMCs were isolated by Ficoll-Histopaque density gradient centrifugation and then cryopreserved in liquid nitrogen vapor phase. Analytical flow cytometry was used to check the purity and quantity of each magnetically sorted T cell population. Genomic DNA was isolated from every sorted fraction and measured by UV absorbance on a Nanodrop 2000c. The germline ends are 14 bases apart after V is trimmed by 3 bases and J by 2 bases. From its cysteine to its phenylalanine, the CDR3 spans 15 amino acids. The entry retains the CDR3 DNA only, 45 bases that are in frame from base 1. For CDR1 and CDR2, the germline V gene lists SNHLY and FYNNEI.

This clone was seen just once. The clone's antigen remains unknown. Base qualities are missing; no much larger clone stands one base away. The clonotype originates from a man between 18 and 29 years old in good health. The receptor chain draws on TRBV2 and TRBJ2-7, with the identity of the D gene unclear. Specimen: memory CD4+ T cells sorted from blood. This specimen's cell subset or site label, per the study, means: CD45RA-negative fraction. The nucleotides read TGTGCCAGCAGTGAGTTCGGCAGGTCCCCCTACGAGCAGTACTTC. It is translated as CASSEFGRSPYEQYF.